One and the same sample provided the 21 T cell receptor beta chains below, sequenced in a study of cytomegalovirus exposure and HLA in healthy donors. PCR was performed using 60 Vbeta and 13 Jbeta primers. The protocol was immunoSEQ multiplex PCR, while the TCRdb copy is restricted to in-frame clones and leaves out a portion. This sample yields 200,000 or so clones, of which 60% to 85% are seen a single time; about 16% belongs to the top ten. Sequencing was performed on PBMCs. The source of these receptors is a man aged 35 to 55 in good health and CMV-seronegative.

The chain recombines TRBV6-6 with TRBJ2-7, with 11 nucleotides matching TRBD2. The CDR3 runs to 15 residues. Germline CDR1 is MNHNY and CDR2 is SVGAGI (reference sequence). V trimming: 6 bases; J trimming: 2 bases; junction bases outside the gene matches: 6. The CDR3 is CASSPGTSGPYEQYF. As DNA, the CDR3 is TGTGCCAGCAGCCCCGGGACTAGCGGACCCTACGAGCAGTACTTC.

The V gene is TRBV6-1, the J gene TRBJ2-7; 10 bases align to TRBD1. V trimming: 8 bases; J trimming: 6 bases; junction bases outside the gene matches: 7. CDR1 MNHNS and CDR2 SASEGT come from the germline V gene. There are 13 residues in the CDR3. The DNA for the CDR3 is TGTGCCAGCCGAGGGACAGGGGCTCGCGAGCAGTACTTC. It encodes CASRGTGAREQYF.

The rearrangement links TRBV30 to TRBJ1-1; no definite D call. Germline-derived CDR1 and CDR2 are GTSNPN and SVGIG (reference sequence). CDR3 length: 10 residues. V shed 8 bases and J shed 8 bases, with 12 bases lying between them. This chain's CDR3 is CAGFLGEAFF. The CDR3 bases are TGTGCCGGCTTTTTGGGCGAAGCTTTCTTT.

J is TRBJ1-3 and V is TRBV19; tentatively, D is TRBD1 (5 bases). The V end was cut by 0 bases, the J end by 5 bases, with 11 bases between. The CDR3 extends over 15 amino acids. The germline V gene encodes CDR1 LNHDA and CDR2 SQIVND (reference sequence). The CDR3 nucleotides read TGTGCCAGTAGTATAGATGGAGGGACCCGAAACACCATATATTTT. Translation: CASSIDGGTRNTIYF. The whole variable domain, remainder taken from reference TRBV19 and TRBJ1-3, is DGGITQSPKYLFRKEGQNVTLSCEQNLNHDAMYWYRQDPGQGLRLIYYSQIVNDFQKGDIAEGYSVSREKKESFPLTVTSAQKNPTAFYLCASSIDGGTRNTIYFGEGSWLTVV.

The V gene is TRBV6-5, the J gene TRBJ1-2; D not certain. Germline loops: CDR1 MNHEY, CDR2 SVGAGI. The V end lost 5 bases, the J end lost 2 bases, and 15 bases lay between the germline ends. CDR3 length equals 15 residues. This CDR3 reads CASSPETHSNYGYTF. In nucleotides, the CDR3 is TGTGCCAGCAGTCCCGAAACACATTCAAACTATGGCTACACCTTC.

This chain links TRBV4-2 with TRBJ2-3; D gene ambiguous. The CDR3 totals 18 residues. V shed 0 bases and J shed 2 bases, with 18 bases lying between them. CDR1 is LGHNA and CDR2 is YNFKEQ in the germline V gene. The DNA of the CDR3 is TGTGCCAGCAGCCAAGATCTGGAGTCCTCACCAGACACAGATACGCAGTATTTT. It codes for CASSQDLESSPDTDTQYF.

This chain connects TRBV19 to TRBJ1-1; D gene uncertain. V gave up 4 bases and J gave up 0 bases, with 6 bases separating them. Germline loops: CDR1 LNHDA, CDR2 SQIVND (reference sequence). CDR3 length equals 13 residues. This CDR3 is CASSTGVNTEAFF. For the CDR3, the DNA is TGTGCCAGTAGTACAGGTGTGAACACTGAAGCTTTCTTT.

The chain recombines TRBV19 with TRBJ2-1, with TRBD1 matching 9 bases. The CDR3 totals 19 residues. With V trimmed by 6 bases and J by 8 bases, 23 bases remained unmatched. From germline, CDR1 is LNHDA and CDR2 SQIVND (reference sequence). The CDR3 spells CASSTTGGALFAQGYEQFF. Written as DNA, the CDR3 is TGTGCCAGTAGCACAACAGGGGGCGCTCTGTTCGCCCAAGGTTATGAGCAGTTCTTC.

This clone was seen once. This CDR3 is CATSPLKRGGKTQYF. CDR3 DNA: TGTGCCACCAGCCCCCTCAAGAGGGGGGGGAAGACCCAGTACTTC. The chain carries TRBV15 and TRBJ2-5; weak D call: TRBD2 (7 bases). The length of the CDR3 is 15 residues. Trimming pared 5 bases from V and 6 bases from J, leaving 19 bases between. From germline, CDR1 is LNHNV and CDR2 YYDKDF (reference sequence).

The chain combines TRBV7-2 with TRBJ2-5; a possible D gene is TRBD2 (5 bases). V shed 3 bases and J shed 2 bases, with 19 bases lying between them. The V gene's germline CDR1 is SGHTA and CDR2 FQGNSA. CDR3 length: 17 amino acids. The CDR3 region is CASSLRLDFATQETQYF. In nucleotides, the CDR3 is TGTGCCAGCAGCTTGAGACTGGACTTCGCCACTCAAGAGACCCAGTACTTC.

The chain is built from TRBV4-1 and TRBJ2-7; 10 nucleotides line up with TRBD1. CDR1 is MGHRA and CDR2 is YSYEKL in the germline V gene. The CDR3 consists of 15 residues. After removal of 4 bases from V and 3 bases from J, the junction contained 6 bases not matched to a gene. The chain's CDR3 is CASSRERDRGYEQYF. In DNA, the CDR3 is TGCGCCAGCAGCCGAGAAAGGGACAGGGGCTACGAGCAGTACTTC.

The chain joins TRBV19 to TRBJ1-1, with a tentative D call TRBD1 (6 bases). Germline CDR1 LNHDA, CDR2 SQIVND (reference sequence). CDR3 length equals 16 residues. V was clipped by 5 bases and J by 1 base, with 17 bases between them. In nucleotides, the CDR3 is TGTGCCAGTAGTCCCCGGGGGGGGCGAGGGAACACTGAAGCTTTCTTT. This gives the protein CASSPRGGRGNTEAFF.

V usage is TRBV19 and J usage is TRBJ2-7; possible D gene TRBD1, 5 bases. Looked up from germline, CDR1 is LNHDA and CDR2 is SQIVND (reference sequence). V was pared by 4 bases and J by 1 base, with 14 bases between. The CDR3 is 15 amino acids. CDR3 in DNA: TGTGCCAGTAGTAAAGGGGATGGTTGGTCCTACGAGCAGTACTTC. It yields the protein CASSKGDGWSYEQYF.

This chain connects TRBV7-9 to TRBJ2-7, with 8 positions matching TRBD1. The CDR3 totals 17 residues. The junction had 14 bases not matched to a gene; V was cut back by 4 bases and J by 3 bases. Germline CDR1 and CDR2: SEHNR and FQNEAQ (reference sequence). The CDR3 sequence: CASSSKYRGIEGYEQYF. For the CDR3, the DNA is TGTGCCAGCAGCTCAAAATACAGGGGGATAGAGGGCTACGAGCAGTACTTC.

This clone was seen just once. V and J are TRBV7-2 and TRBJ1-2, with a tentative D call TRBD1 (5 bases). Trimming removed 2 bases from V and 0 bases from J, with 10 bases in between. Germline V gene lookup returns CDR1 SGHTA and CDR2 FQGNSA. The CDR3 totals 15 residues. This CDR3 reads CASSLTGGPNYGYTF. CDR3 in DNA: TGTGCCAGCAGCTTAACAGGCGGACCTAACTATGGCTACACCTTC.

This clone was found once. The chain recombines TRBV28 with TRBJ2-3, with TRBD2 matching over 7 bases. The V and J ends lost 0 bases and 2 bases, in that order; junction bases with no gene match: 5. Germline V gene lookup returns CDR1 MDHEN and CDR2 SYDVKM. There are 16 residues in the CDR3. CDR3 sequence (DNA): TGTGCCAGCAGTTTATGGCTAGCGGAGCACACAGATACGCAGTATTTT. Translated: CASSLWLAEHTDTQYF.

This chain connects TRBV5-1 to TRBJ2-3, with 7 bases matching TRBD2. Germline CDR1 and CDR2: SGHRS and YFSETQ. With 1 base clipped from V and 1 base from J, the junction kept 3 bases outside the gene matches. The CDR3 sequence is 15 residues long. This chain's CDR3 is CASSLSGTGTDTQYF. CDR3 in DNA: TGCGCCAGCAGCTTGAGCGGGACCGGCACAGATACGCAGTATTTT.

This clone was counted a few times. The rearrangement links TRBV5-4 to TRBJ2-3; D remains ambiguous. CDR3 length equals 15 residues. Trimming cost V 0 bases and J 2 bases, with 10 bases left between them. From germline, CDR1 is SGHNT and CDR2 YYREEE (reference sequence). The chain's CDR3 is CASSLDSKNTDTQYF. The DNA of the CDR3 is TGTGCCAGCAGCTTGGACTCCAAGAACACAGATACGCAGTATTTT. Full variable domain (rest looked up from reference TRBV5-4 and TRBJ2-3): ETGVTQSPTHLIKTRGQQVTLRCSSQSGHNTVSWYQQALGQGPQFIFQYYREEENGRGNFPPRFSGLQFPNYSSELNVNALELDDSALYLCASSLDSKNTDTQYFGPGTRLTVL.

The CDR3 region has the DNA TGTGCCAGCAGCGAGTCCCGACAGGGTCCCTATGGCTACACCTTC. Translating gives CASSESRQGPYGYTF. The rearrangement links TRBV7-2 to TRBJ1-2; 7 nucleotides agree with TRBD1. The V gene's germline CDR1 is SGHTA and CDR2 FQGNSA. V was pared by 5 bases and J by 4 bases, with 10 bases of the junction left unmatched. The CDR3 runs to 15 residues. Complete variable domain (other parts from reference TRBV7-2 and TRBJ1-2): GAGVSQSPSNKVTEKGKDVELRCDPISGHTALYWYRQSLGQGLEFLIYFQGNSAPDKSGLPSDRFSAERTGGSVSTLTIQRTQQEDSAVYLCASSESRQGPYGYTFGSGTRLTVV.

The rearrangement uses TRBV7-3 and TRBJ2-2; 13 bases line up with TRBD2. The V gene end was trimmed by 5 bases and the J gene end by 7 bases; junction bases not matched to a gene: 10. Per germline, CDR1 SGHTA and CDR2 FQGTGA. The length of the CDR3 is 17 residues. The chain's CDR3 is CASSKPGLAGRGGELFF. The CDR3 region has the DNA TGTGCCAGCAGCAAACCGGGACTAGCGGGAAGAGGCGGGGAGCTGTTTTTT.

The sample holds one count of this clone. V usage is TRBV27 and J usage is TRBJ2-7; D is possibly TRBD2 (5 bases). V shed 5 bases and J shed 4 bases, with 24 bases lying between them. The CDR3 consists of 17 residues. Germline loops: CDR1 MNHEY, CDR2 SMNVEV (reference sequence). The CDR3 DNA follows: TGTGCCAGCAGTCCTTGGGGTGGCGCGGGCAACGGTTACGAGCAGTACTTC. As protein: CASSPWGGAGNGYEQYF.